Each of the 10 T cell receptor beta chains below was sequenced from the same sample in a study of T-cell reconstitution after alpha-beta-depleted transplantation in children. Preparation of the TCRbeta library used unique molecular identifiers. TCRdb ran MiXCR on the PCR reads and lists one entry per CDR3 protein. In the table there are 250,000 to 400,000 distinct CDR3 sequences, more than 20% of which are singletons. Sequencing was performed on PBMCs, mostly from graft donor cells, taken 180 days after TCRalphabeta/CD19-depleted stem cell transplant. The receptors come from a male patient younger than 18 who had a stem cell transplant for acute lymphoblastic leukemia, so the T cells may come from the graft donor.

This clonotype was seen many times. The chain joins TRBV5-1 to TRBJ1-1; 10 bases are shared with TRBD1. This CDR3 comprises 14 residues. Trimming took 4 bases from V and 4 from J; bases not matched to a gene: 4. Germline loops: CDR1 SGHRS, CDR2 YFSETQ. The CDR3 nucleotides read TGCGCCAGCAGCCTGGACAGGGGGATCACTGAAGCTTTCTTT. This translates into CASSLDRGITEAFF.

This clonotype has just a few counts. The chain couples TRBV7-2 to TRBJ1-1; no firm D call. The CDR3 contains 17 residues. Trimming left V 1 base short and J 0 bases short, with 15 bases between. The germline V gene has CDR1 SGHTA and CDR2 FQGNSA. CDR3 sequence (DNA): TGTGCCAGCAGCTTAGTTGGAGGCGGAGGAATGAACACTGAAGCTTTCTTT. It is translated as CASSLVGGGGMNTEAFF.

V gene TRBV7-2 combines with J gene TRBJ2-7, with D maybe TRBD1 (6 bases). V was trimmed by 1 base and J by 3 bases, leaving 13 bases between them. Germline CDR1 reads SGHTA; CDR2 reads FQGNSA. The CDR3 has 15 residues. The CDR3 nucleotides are TGTGCCAGCAGCTTAGAAATGGCCAGGGGCTACGAGCAGTACTTC. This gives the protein CASSLEMARGYEQYF.

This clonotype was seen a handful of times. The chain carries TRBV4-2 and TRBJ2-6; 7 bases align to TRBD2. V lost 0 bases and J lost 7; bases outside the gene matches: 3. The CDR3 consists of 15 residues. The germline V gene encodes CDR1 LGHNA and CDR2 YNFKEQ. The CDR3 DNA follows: TGTGCCAGCAGCCAAGATATGACTAGCGCCAACGTCCTGACTTTC. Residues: CASSQDMTSANVLTF.

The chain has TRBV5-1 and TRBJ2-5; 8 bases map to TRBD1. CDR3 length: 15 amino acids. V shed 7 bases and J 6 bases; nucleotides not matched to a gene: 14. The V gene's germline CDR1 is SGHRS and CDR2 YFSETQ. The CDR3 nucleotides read TGCGCCAGCGCCGACAGGGGCCTGATCTGGAAGACCCAGTACTTC. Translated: CASADRGLIWKTQYF.

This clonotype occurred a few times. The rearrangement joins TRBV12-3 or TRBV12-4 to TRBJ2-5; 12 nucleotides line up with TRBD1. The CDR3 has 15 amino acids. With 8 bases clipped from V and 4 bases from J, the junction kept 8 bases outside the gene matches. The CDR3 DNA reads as TGTGCCAGCCGATGGGACAGGGGGCTTTTAGAGACCCAGTACTTC. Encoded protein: CASRWDRGLLETQYF.

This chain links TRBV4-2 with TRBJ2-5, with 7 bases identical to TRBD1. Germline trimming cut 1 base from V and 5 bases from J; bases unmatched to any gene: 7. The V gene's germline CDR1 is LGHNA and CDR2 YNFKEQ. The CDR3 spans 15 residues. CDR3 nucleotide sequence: TGTGCCAGCAGCCAAGTTGACAGGGTTTCGGAGACCCAGTACTTC. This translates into CASSQVDRVSETQYF.

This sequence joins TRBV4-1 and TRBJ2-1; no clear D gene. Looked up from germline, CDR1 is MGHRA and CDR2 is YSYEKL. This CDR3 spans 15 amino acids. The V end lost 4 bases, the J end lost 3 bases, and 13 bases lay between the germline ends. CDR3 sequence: CASSRGEAFYNEQFF. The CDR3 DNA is TGCGCCAGCAGCCGCGGTGAGGCTTTCTACAATGAGCAGTTCTTC.

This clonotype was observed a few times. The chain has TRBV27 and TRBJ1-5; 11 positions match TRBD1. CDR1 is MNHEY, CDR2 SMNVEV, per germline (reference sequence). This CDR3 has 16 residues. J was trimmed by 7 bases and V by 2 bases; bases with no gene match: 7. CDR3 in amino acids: CASSLSGQGARQPQHF. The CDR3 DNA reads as TGTGCCAGCAGTTTAAGCGGACAGGGGGCTCGACAGCCCCAGCATTTT.

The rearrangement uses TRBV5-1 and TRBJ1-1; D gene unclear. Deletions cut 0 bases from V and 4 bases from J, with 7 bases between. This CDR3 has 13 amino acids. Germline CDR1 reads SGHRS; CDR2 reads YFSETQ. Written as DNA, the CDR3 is TGCGCCAGCAGCTTGGAGTGGAGCACTGAAGCTTTCTTT. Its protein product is CASSLEWSTEAFF.